The rows below give T cell receptor beta chains drawn from one sample of a study of Ad26.COV2.S vaccination and SARS-CoV-2 variants. Assay: immunoSEQ multiplex PCR; the TCRdb copy retains only in-frame clones and omits some. The sample lists under 550,000 clones; approximately 90% were seen once. The sample here was peripheral blood, taken in a trial of Ad26.COV2.S vaccine versus placebo. All receptors come from a person aged 18 to 59 who received the Ad26.COV2.S COVID-19 vaccine or a placebo. Both conserved end residues are part of each CDR3. The D gene is left open where the match is weak. Clone size appears in some rows only: once, few, many, or a class for an expanded clone.

j_call v_call d_call clone_size cdr3_length cdr3_nt cdr3_aa
TRBJ1-6 TRBV30 - - 16 TGTGCCGGGAACCGGGCCTCGAAGGGTCCTAATTCACCCCTCCACTTT CAGNRASKGPNSPLHF
TRBJ1-4 TRBV7-9 - - 15 TGTGCCAGCAGCATCAAACAGGGAATTAATGAAAAACTGTTTTTT CASSIKQGINEKLFF
TRBJ2-2 TRBV9 - - 12 TGTGCCAGCAGCGTAGTATCCGGGGAGCTGTTTTTT CASSVVSGELFF
TRBJ2-2 TRBV7-2 TRBD1 - 16 TGTGCCAGCAGCGAGTCCGGGACAGGATACACCGGGGAGCTGTTTTTT CASSESGTGYTGELFF
TRBJ2-2 TRBV7-9 TRBD2 - 15 TGTGCCAGCAGCTCCCTAGCGGGGAACACCGGGGAGCTGTTTTTT CASSSLAGNTGELFF
TRBJ2-3 TRBV10-1 TRBD2 - 15 TGCGCCAGCAGTGAGCAGCGGGGGGGCACAGATACGCAGTATTTT CASSEQRGGTDTQYF
TRBJ2-5 TRBV9 TRBD2 - 17 TGTGCCAGCAGCATCCGAGGGACTAGCGGGGGTCAAGAGACCCAGTACTTC CASSIRGTSGGQETQYF
TRBJ1-1 TRBV3-1/TRBV3-2 - - 15 TGTGCCAGCAGCCAAGAAGACGACAGGACACTTGAAGCTTTCTTT CASSQEDDRTLEAFF
TRBJ2-5 TRBV10-3 - - 12 TGTGCCAGCCAAGGGGTGGGGGAGACCCAGTACTTC CASQGVGETQYF
TRBJ2-2 TRBV5-1 TRBD2 - 16 TGCGCCAGCAGCCCTTCTAGCGGGAGGAACACCGGGGAGCTGTTTTTT CASSPSSGRNTGELFF
TRBJ2-7 TRBV6-5 TRBD1 - 15 TGTGCCAGCGGTTACACAGGGGCCTTCTCCTACGAGCAGTACTTC CASGYTGAFSYEQYF
TRBJ2-7 TRBV7-2 - - 14 TGTGCCAGCAGCTCACAGGTCGGTTCCTACGAGCAGTACTTC CASSSQVGSYEQYF
TRBJ1-1 TRBV9 TRBD1 many 16 TGTGCCAGCAGCCCTCGGGAGACAGGGGCGCGCACTGAAGCTTTCTTT CASSPRETGARTEAFF
TRBJ2-4 TRBV5-5 - - 14 TGTGCCAGCAGCTTGGTAGGAGACAAAAACATTCAGTACTTC CASSLVGDKNIQYF
TRBJ2-7 TRBV19 - - 14 TGTGCCAGTAGTATGTACGGGGGGCCCTACGAGCAGTACTTC CASSMYGGPYEQYF
TRBJ2-1 TRBV15 - - 16 TGTGCCACCAGCAGAGATCTCAGGTTGGATCACAATGAGCAGTTCTTC CATSRDLRLDHNEQFF
TRBJ1-2 TRBV3-1/TRBV3-2 - - 13 TGTGCCAGCAGCCCCAGGGGAAACTATGGCTACACCTTC CASSPRGNYGYTF
TRBJ2-7 TRBV2 TRBD1 - 13 TGTGCCAGCAATTGGGGACAGACCTACGAGCAGTACTTC CASNWGQTYEQYF
TRBJ2-3 TRBV5-1 - - 12 TGCGCCAGCAGCCTAGACACGTTCGTCCAGTATTTT CASSLDTFVQYF
TRBJ1-1 TRBV6-5 TRBD1 - 16 TGTGCCAGCAGTTACTCGCAGGGGGAGTGGGACACTGAAGCTTTCTTT CASSYSQGEWDTEAFF
TRBJ2-6 TRBV7-2 - - 16 TGTGCCAGCAGCTTAGTCACAGGGCCTGGGGCCAACGTCCTGACTTTC CASSLVTGPGANVLTF
TRBJ2-6 TRBV30 - - 12 TGTGCCTGCAACTCTGGGGCCAACGTCCTGACTTTC CACNSGANVLTF
TRBJ1-1 TRBV9 - - 16 TGTGCCAGCAGCGTAGTAGGGGGGCCCCCGGACACTGAAGCTTTCTTT CASSVVGGPPDTEAFF
TRBJ1-2 TRBV14 - - 13 TGTGCCAGCAGCCAAGGGACGCCTTATGGCTACACCTTC CASSQGTPYGYTF
TRBJ2-2 TRBV5-1 - few 12 TGCGCCAGCAGCTTGGACACCGGGGAGCTGTTTTTT CASSLDTGELFF
TRBJ1-1 TRBV7-2 - - 15 TGTGCCAGCAGCCCGGGGGGGGAGGGTTGGACTGAAGCTTTCTTT CASSPGGEGWTEAFF
TRBJ2-7 TRBV28 - - 14 TGTGCCAGCAGTTTATTTGGCAGCTCCTACGAGCAGTACTTC CASSLFGSSYEQYF
TRBJ1-1 TRBV6-2/TRBV6-3 - - 13 TGTGCCAGCAGTCGGAGGTCTGACGGTGAAGCTTTCTTT CASSRRSDGEAFF
TRBJ1-1 TRBV7-8 - - 14 TGTGCCAGCAGCTCCGGATACATGAACACTGAAGCTTTCTTT CASSSGYMNTEAFF
TRBJ2-7 TRBV13 - - 12 TGTGCCAGCAGCTTAAGTAGGGACGAGCAGTACTTC CASSLSRDEQYF
TRBJ2-3 TRBV6-6 TRBD1 - 13 TGTGCCAGCATGGACAGGCGCACAGATACGCAGTATTTT CASMDRRTDTQYF
TRBJ1-2 TRBV7-2 - once 16 TGTGCCAGCAGCTTAGTAGGCCAGTTTTCTAACTATGGCTACACCTTC CASSLVGQFSNYGYTF
TRBJ2-7 TRBV7-2 TRBD1 - 14 TGTGCCAGCAGCTTAGGGATAGGGGGCGACGAGCAGTACTTC CASSLGIGGDEQYF